The T cell receptor beta chain described here comes from a study of spatial heterogeneity in lung cancer. Study overall: Strongly correlated with TCR transcript counts in tumor regions was a T cell module score, which was a transcriptional module score calculated from matched bulk RNA-seq.

TCRdb fed the 5' RACE reads into MiXCR, producing one record per CDR3 protein. This table holds 4,000 to 6,000 distinct CDR3 sequences, approximately 8.4% found once. Study-level points and caveats: Beta chains had 13% to 15% coverage of tumor T cells, and alpha chains had roughly 7%. Counts of expanded alpha and beta TCRs within tumors tracked the tumor nonsynonymous mutation count.

The CDR3 runs 15 residues. Trimming stripped 7 bases from V and 8 bases from J, with 21 bases between. Germline V gene data show CDR1 as MNHEY and CDR2 as SVGEGT. By proportion, this clonotype is medium-sized (0.01 to 0.1%). Its antigen remains unknown. Time point given: sample taken at primary tumor resection. Untreated early-stage non-small cell lung cancer patients, 70 to 85 in total, were the donors. Whole RNA, which was extracted from tumor, nontumor lung tissue or frozen PBMC, was sequenced without any cell sorting. Sequencing was performed on lung tumor tissue, taken at surgery. The V call is TRBV6-2 or TRBV6-3, the J call TRBJ2-1, with D possibly being TRBD1 (6 bases). This receptor was obtained from a female donor with early-stage non-small cell lung cancer. The CDR3 here is CASTQAGTYYDEQFF. In nucleotides, the CDR3 is TGTGCCAGCACCCAAGCCGGGACATATTACGATGAGCAGTTCTTC.